This TCR beta chain was retrieved from a study of spatial heterogeneity in lung cancer. Across the whole study: Researchers sequenced follow-up PBMC samples if they had them, and these came a median of about two years after resection.

The time point: blood at routine non-recurrence follow-up after resection. Unsorted tumor, nontumor lung tissue or cryopreserved PBMC supplied the whole RNA. This clonotype was detected only a few times. TCRdb re-analysed the 5' RACE reads in MiXCR, keeping a single row per CDR3 protein. The table lists about 23,000 distinct CDR3 sequences, 8.5% to 10% of them singletons. The CDR3 runs to 12 residues. V gave up 6 bases and J gave up 4 bases, with 12 bases separating them. CDR1 is DFQATT and CDR2 is SNEGSKA in the germline V gene (reference sequence). The sequencing here drew on PBMCs, taken at follow-up. V usage is TRBV20-1 and J usage is TRBJ2-5; D is perhaps TRBD2 (5 bases). The receptor's source is a male donor with early-stage non-small cell lung cancer. The CDR3, as DNA: TGCAGTGCCCCACGGGATAGAGAGACCCAGTACTTC. It encodes CSAPRDRETQYF.